What follows are 25 T cell receptor beta chains derived from one specimen sequenced in a study of regulatory T cells in long-lasting Graves disease. iRepertoire HTBI primers and Arm-PCR of CDR3 regions built TCR beta libraries. TCRdb reprocessed the multiplex PCR reads via MiXCR and lists one record per CDR3 protein. This table holds about 560,000 distinct CDR3 sequences, 15% to 20% found once. Regarding time point: newly diagnosed GD, antithyroid drugs for less than 3 months. Making the TCR library involved RNA that had been extracted from PBMCs. Separately, the same data were catalogued under a study of T cells in Graves' hyperthyroidism and ophthalmopathy.

This sample comprised peripheral blood mononuclear cells (PBMCs), obtained at new diagnosis, from a patient treated with antithyroid drugs. These receptors all stem from a man aged 18 to 29 with Graves disease.

V gene TRBV28 combines with J gene TRBJ1-2; tentatively, D is TRBD1 (6 bases). The CDR3 covers 14 residues. V was shortened by 5 bases and J by 9 bases, with 19 bases between the two germline ends. Germline CDR1 MDHEN, CDR2 SYDVKM. Here the CDR3 DNA reads TGTGCCAGCAGTGCCCCCAGGGGTTCCCGTAGCTACACCTTC. This encodes CASSAPRGSRSYTF.

This clonotype showed up just a few times. V and J are TRBV10-3 and TRBJ2-2, with 7 bases matching TRBD2. CDR1 is ENHRY and CDR2 is SYGVKD in the germline V gene. The CDR3 length is 16 residues. Trimming took 0 bases from V and 2 from J; bases not matched to a gene: 3. The CDR3 sequence: CAISESGGRNTGELFF. For the CDR3, the DNA is TGTGCCATCAGTGAGTCTGGCGGGAGAAACACCGGGGAGCTGTTTTTT.

The chain uses TRBV20-1 and TRBJ1-6, with D tentatively TRBD1 (5 bases). Germline CDR1 reads DFQATT; CDR2 reads SNEGSKA (reference sequence). There are 13 residues in the CDR3. Trimming stripped 3 bases from V and 10 bases from J, with 13 bases between. DNA of the CDR3: TGCAGTGCTAGGGGTAGGGGTCAATCACCCCTCCACTTT. Its protein is CSARGRGQSPLHF.

This clonotype appeared a few times. J is TRBJ2-7 and V is TRBV10-2; D may be TRBD1 (5 bases). This CDR3 is built from 15 residues. Germline-derived CDR1 and CDR2 are WSHSY and SAAADI. Trimming stripped 2 bases from V and 4 bases from J, with 15 bases between. The CDR3 is CASSEAGFLVYEQYF. For the CDR3, the DNA is TGCGCCAGCAGTGAGGCAGGGTTTCTGGTTTACGAGCAGTACTTC.

This clonotype occurred a few times. The chain carries TRBV20-1 and TRBJ2-3; 7 bases are shared with TRBD1. Germline V gives CDR1 DFQATT, CDR2 SNEGSKA (reference sequence). This CDR3 has 16 amino acids. After removal of 3 bases from V and 3 bases from J, the junction contained 12 bases not matched to a gene. CDR3 sequence: CSASPARGQITDTQYF. CDR3 DNA sequence: TGCAGTGCTAGTCCGGCTCGGGGACAGATTACAGATACGCAGTATTTT.

The genes are TRBV3-1 and TRBJ1-2; tentative D call: TRBD1 (5 bases). From germline, CDR1 is LGHDT and CDR2 YNNKEL (reference sequence). V gave up 2 bases and J gave up 5 bases, with 18 bases separating them. This CDR3 spans 16 amino acids. The CDR3 spells CASSQPRDRTLYGYTF. CDR3 DNA sequence: TGTGCCAGCAGCCAACCCCGGGACCGCACATTGTATGGCTACACCTTC.

About this clonotype itself: A much larger clone lies a single base off, so this may be a read error. As the CDR3 is not closed by the conserved phenylalanine or tryptophan, this likely results from a read error. The chain has TRBV12-3 or TRBV12-4 and TRBJ2-1; D not certain. CDR3 length: 10 residues. Trimming pared 8 bases from V and 5 bases from J, leaving 4 bases between. The CDR3 loop is CASGHNEQFL. The CDR3 DNA is TGTGCCAGCGGCCACAATGAGCAGTTCCTC.

This clonotype was detected a few times. This sequence joins TRBV20-1 and TRBJ2-7; 12 bases align to TRBD2. Germline-derived CDR1 and CDR2 are DFQATT and SNEGSKA (reference sequence). The V and J ends lost 5 bases and 2 bases, in that order; junction bases with no gene match: 7. This CDR3 is 15 amino acids long. DNA for the CDR3: TGCAGTGCTCGCTCGACTAGCGGGAGCGCCTACGAGCAGTACTTC. This translates into CSARSTSGSAYEQYF.

This clonotype occurred a few times. The J gene is TRBJ1-5, the V gene TRBV20-1; no reliable D call. Germline loops: CDR1 DFQATT, CDR2 SNEGSKA (reference sequence). V lost 7 bases to trimming and J lost 5 bases, with 6 bases between them. The CDR3 has 10 residues. CDR3: CSVGYQPQHF. The CDR3 coding sequence is TGCAGTGTAGGGTATCAGCCCCAGCATTTT.

As DNA, the CDR3 is TGTGCTAGTTTACCTAGCGGGATTGGTGAGACCCAGTACTTC. The encoded protein is CASLPSGIGETQYF. The chain is built from TRBV12-5 and TRBJ2-5; 9 nucleotides match TRBD2. J was trimmed by 5 bases and V by 8 bases; bases with no gene match: 9. The CDR3 has 14 amino acids. In germline, CDR1 is LGHNT, CDR2 FRNRAP.

The rearrangement joins TRBV20-1 to TRBJ2-3, with 11 bases fitting TRBD2. Per the germline V gene, CDR1 is DFQATT and CDR2 is SNEGSKA (reference sequence). V was pared by 0 bases and J by 10 bases, with 9 bases of the junction left unmatched. This CDR3 is 15 amino acids long. The CDR3 is CSARDRLAGRSPQYF. The CDR3 nucleotides are TGCAGTGCTAGAGACCGACTAGCGGGAAGGTCGCCGCAGTATTTT.

There are many counts of this clonotype. The V call is TRBV2, the J call TRBJ2-7; the match to TRBD2 covers 9 bases. Germline values: CDR1 SNHLY, CDR2 FYNNEI. Trimming at V came to 6 bases and at J to 2 bases, leaving 5 bases not matched to a gene. The CDR3 contains 14 residues. DNA of the CDR3: TGTGCCAGCAGGGTTATAGCGGGAGCCTACGAGCAGTACTTC. Translated, it gives CASRVIAGAYEQYF. Complete variable domain (other parts from reference TRBV2 and TRBJ2-7): EPEVTQTPSHQVTQMGQEVILRCVPISNHLYFYWYRQILGQKVEFLVSFYNNEISEKSEIFDDQFSVERPDGSNFTLKIRSTKLEDSAMYFCASRVIAGAYEQYFGPGTRLTVT.

This clonotype was observed at least ten times. One junction end disagrees with the germline gene, perhaps due to a read error. This chain connects TRBV6-1 to TRBJ2-7; D not resolved. There are 13 residues in the CDR3. Germline CDR1 and CDR2: MNHNS and SASEGT. Written as DNA, the CDR3 is TGCGCCAGCAGTGAACGCAGCCCCTACGAGCAGTACTTC. Amino acids: CASSERSPYEQYF.

The chain combines TRBV27 with TRBJ1-1, with 11 positions matching TRBD1. Germline V lookup: CDR1 MNHEY, CDR2 SMNVEV (reference sequence). The junction had 12 bases not matched to a gene; V was cut back by 5 bases and J by 4 bases. This CDR3 has 17 amino acids. This CDR3 reads CASSIGQGARGVTEAFF. The CDR3 DNA is TGTGCCAGCAGTATAGGACAGGGGGCGCGAGGTGTCACTGAAGCTTTCTTT.

The V gene is TRBV5-1, the J gene TRBJ2-2, with no clear D. V shed 5 bases and J shed 5 bases, with 13 bases lying between them. Germline assignment: CDR1 SGHRS and CDR2 YFSETQ. This CDR3 is built from 14 residues. The CDR3 sequence is CASRSQPSTGELFF. DNA for the CDR3: TGCGCCAGCAGGAGTCAGCCGTCGACCGGGGAGCTGTTTTTT.

This clonotype was detected many times. The chain couples TRBV20-1 to TRBJ2-5, with 10 bases matching TRBD2. The CDR3 loop spans 14 amino acids. Germline assignment: CDR1 DFQATT and CDR2 SNEGSKA (reference sequence). With 3 bases clipped from V and 5 bases from J, the junction kept 6 bases outside the gene matches. CDR3 amino acids: CSASPTSGRETQYF. CDR3 DNA sequence: TGCAGTGCTAGTCCGACTAGCGGGCGGGAGACCCAGTACTTC.

The V call is TRBV4-1, the J call TRBJ1-4; D ambiguous. The V end was cut by 7 bases, the J end by 0 bases, with 9 bases between. CDR1 MGHRA and CDR2 YSYEKL come from the germline V gene. This CDR3 has 14 residues. The CDR3 DNA is TGCGCCAGCACCTACCGCGCAACTAATGAAAAACTGTTTTTT. This translates into CASTYRATNEKLFF.

This clonotype was detected many times. An end of the junction differs from the germline gene, which may be a read error. The chain has TRBV28 and TRBJ2-1, with no clear D. The CDR3 runs 15 residues. Per the germline V gene, CDR1 is MDHEN and CDR2 is SYDVKM. The CDR3 DNA reads as TGTGCCAGCAGTTTAATTGGAAACTCCTACGATGAGCAGTTCTTC. Residues: CASSLIGNSYDEQFF.

V gene TRBV7-8 combines with J gene TRBJ1-5, with a tentative D call TRBD1 (6 bases). V shed 1 base and J shed 3 bases, with 16 bases lying between them. The CDR3 length is 17 residues. CDR1 and CDR2 from the germline V gene are SGHVS and FQNEAQ. CDR3 region: CASSLVSWGGANQPQHF. The CDR3 nucleotides are TGTGCCAGCAGCTTAGTGTCCTGGGGGGGGGCCAATCAGCCCCAGCATTTT.

This clonotype showed up many times. This chain links TRBV5-1 with TRBJ1-1; the D is unclear. The germline V gene encodes CDR1 SGHRS and CDR2 YFSETQ. V lost 0 bases and J 11 bases, leaving 17 bases between the germline ends. The CDR3 runs 14 residues. CDR3 loop: CASSLEADSSAAFF. In nucleotides, the CDR3 is TGCGCCAGCAGCTTGGAGGCGGACTCCAGCGCTGCTTTCTTT.

About this clonotype: A read error may produce the germline difference seen at one junction end. This chain uses TRBV6-1 with TRBJ1-2; 8 bases match TRBD1. This CDR3 has 13 amino acids. The V gene's germline CDR1 is MNHNS and CDR2 SASEGT. The CDR3: CASMRDRNYGYTF. In DNA, the CDR3 is TGCGCCAGCATGCGGGACAGGAACTATGGCTACACCTTC.

This clonotype was picked up many times. The genes are TRBV7-9 and TRBJ2-1; 12 bases line up with TRBD2. V was clipped by 5 bases and J by 7 bases; unmatched bases: 3. The CDR3 extends over 14 amino acids. Germline CDR1 and CDR2: SEHNR and FQNEAQ (reference sequence). CDR3 protein: CASSQTSGGNEQFF. The CDR3 bases are TGTGCCAGCAGCCAAACTAGCGGGGGGAATGAGCAGTTCTTC.

This clonotype was seen only a few times. The chain uses TRBV5-5 and TRBJ1-1, with D possibly TRBD1 on 6 matching bases. V shed 3 bases and J shed 4 bases, with 10 bases lying between them. The CDR3 covers 13 residues. Germline CDR1 SGHKS, CDR2 YYEKEE (reference sequence). CDR3 in DNA: TGTGCCAGCAGCTCAGGGGTTTCCACTGAAGCTTTCTTT. Translated, it gives CASSSGVSTEAFF.

The rearrangement uses TRBV9 and TRBJ2-7; D is unresolved. The V gene's germline CDR1 is SGDLS and CDR2 YYNGEE. The V end was cut by 3 bases, the J end by 6 bases, with 16 bases between. The CDR3 sequence is 14 residues long. The CDR3 DNA follows: TGTGCCAGCAGCGCAGGTATAGGGCTGGGCGAGCAGTACTTC. Amino acid sequence: CASSAGIGLGEQYF.

The chain employs TRBV19 and TRBJ2-5; no clear D gene. Trimming stripped 3 bases from V and 5 bases from J, with 10 bases between. The CDR3 spans 13 residues. Germline assignment: CDR1 LNHDA and CDR2 SQIVND (reference sequence). CDR3 bases: TGTGCCAGTAGTATGGCCACAGAGGAGACCCAGTACTTC. Translated, it gives CASSMATEETQYF.